One and the same sample provided the 5 T cell receptor beta chains below, sequenced in a study of T-cell memory formation after mild COVID-19. Each CDR3 protein is one row after TCRdb ran MiXCR on the 5' RACE reads. The data contain more than 100,000 distinct CDR3 sequences, approximately 17% of them singletons. Sequencing was done on a sample of PBMCs or a T cell subset sorted from them (not recorded which). These receptors originate from a man between 18 and 29 years old who had mild COVID-19 (a few samples of this study predate the infection). Cell type and time point are not known.

The rearrangement links TRBV4-1 to TRBJ2-3; D gene ambiguous. Germline CDR1 and CDR2: MGHRA and YSYEKL. Trimming pared 2 bases from V and 0 bases from J, leaving 12 bases between. This CDR3 has 16 residues. CDR3 protein: CASSQTRTTSTDTQYF. The CDR3 coding sequence is TGCGCCAGCAGCCAAACCCGGACGACTAGCACAGATACGCAGTATTTT.

The genes are TRBV7-2 and TRBJ2-5; weak D call: TRBD2 (7 bases). Germline loops: CDR1 SGHTA, CDR2 FQGNSA. Trimming stripped 5 bases from V and 4 bases from J, with 17 bases between. The length of the CDR3 is 15 residues. The CDR3 protein is CASSHSLGGAETQYF. CDR3 nucleotides: TGTGCCAGCAGCCACTCACTAGGGGGGGCAGAGACCCAGTACTTC.

This clonotype was counted between two and nine times. The rearrangement uses TRBV9 and TRBJ2-5; weak D call: TRBD2 (5 bases). The CDR3 is 14 residues long. Trimming left V 0 bases short and J 4 bases short, with 10 bases between. CDR1 and CDR2 from the germline V gene are SGDLS and YYNGEE. The CDR3 DNA sequence: TGTGCCAGCAGCGTAGTGGGCGGAGGAGAGACCCAGTACTTC. Encoded protein: CASSVVGGGETQYF.

This clonotype came up a few times. The chain has TRBV30 and TRBJ2-7; maybe TRBD1 (5 bases). The CDR3 is 14 amino acids. The V and J ends lost 5 bases and 6 bases respectively, with 20 bases between them. The germline gives CDR1 GTSNPN, CDR2 SVGIG (reference sequence). Written as DNA, the CDR3 is TGTGCCTGGCAGACAGCTGCTTTGTCATCCGAGCAGTACTTC. It specifies CAWQTAALSSEQYF.

The gene calls are TRBV7-2 and TRBJ1-3, with D perhaps TRBD1 (5 bases). V lost 8 bases, J lost 0 bases, and 14 bases lay in between. CDR1 SGHTA and CDR2 FQGNSA come from the germline V gene. The length of the CDR3 is 15 residues. In DNA, the CDR3 is TGTGCCAGCCGGGACTTTAGAAGCTCTGGAAACACCATATATTTT. Its translation is CASRDFRSSGNTIYF.